This T cell receptor (beta chain) originates from a study of cytomegalovirus exposure and HLA in healthy donors. Study findings and constraints: There were 164 TCR beta chains listed as cytomegalovirus-associated.

Trimming took 5 bases from V and 1 from J, leaving 12 bases between them. This CDR3 comprises 15 residues. Per the germline V gene, CDR1 is LNHDA and CDR2 is SQIVND (reference sequence). Turning to this clone: Its cognate antigen is unknown.

Libraries were prepared by immunoSEQ multiplex PCR; TCRdb keeps only in-frame clonotypes and omits some of them. In the table there are approximately 110,000 clones, approximately 86% of which are singletons. The sequencing sample was made of PBMCs. The receptor comes from a woman between 18 and 30 years old in good health and CMV-seropositive. J is TRBJ1-3 and V is TRBV19; possibly TRBD1 for D (6 bases). The CDR3 reads CASSPPGQSGNTIYF. The CDR3 DNA reads as TGTGCCAGTAGTCCGCCCGGACAGTCTGGAAACACCATATATTTT.